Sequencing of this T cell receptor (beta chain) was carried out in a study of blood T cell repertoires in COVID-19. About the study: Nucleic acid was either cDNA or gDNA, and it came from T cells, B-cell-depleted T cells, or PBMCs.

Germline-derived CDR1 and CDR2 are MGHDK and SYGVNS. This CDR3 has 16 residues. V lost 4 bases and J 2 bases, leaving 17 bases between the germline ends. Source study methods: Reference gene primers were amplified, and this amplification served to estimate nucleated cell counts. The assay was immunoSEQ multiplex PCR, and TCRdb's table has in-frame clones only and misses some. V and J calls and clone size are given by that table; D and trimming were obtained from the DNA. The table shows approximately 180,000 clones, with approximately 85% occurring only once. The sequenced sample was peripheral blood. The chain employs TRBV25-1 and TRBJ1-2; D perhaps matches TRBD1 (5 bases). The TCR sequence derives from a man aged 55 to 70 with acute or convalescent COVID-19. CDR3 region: CASSALGGVNNYGYTF. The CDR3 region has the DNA TGTGCCAGCAGTGCTCTGGGGGGGGTTAACAACTATGGCTACACCTTC.